The next 13 T cell receptor beta chains were all read from a single sample in a study of CD8+ T cells in alopecia areata. cDNA serving as the sequencing template came from extracted, reverse transcribed RNA. The protocol was immunoSEQ multiplex PCR, while the TCRdb copy is restricted to in-frame clones and leaves out a portion. The profile shows some 200,000 clones, about 50% of them singletons. The treatment was: oral pan-JAK inhibitor, 5-10 mg twice daily. Sequencing used CD4+ T cells sorted from blood, obtained at week 4, from a patient treated with tofacitinib. The receptors were sampled from a human donor with alopecia areata.

The rearrangement joins TRBV4-1 to TRBJ2-1; a possible D gene is TRBD1 (6 bases). Trimming took off 1 base at V and 3 bases at J, with 10 bases between the two ends. Per the germline V gene, CDR1 is MGHRA and CDR2 is YSYEKL. The CDR3 has 15 amino acids. The CDR3 loop is CASSQGGLHYNEQFF. In nucleotides, the CDR3 is TGCGCCAGCAGCCAAGGGGGGCTTCACTACAATGAGCAGTTCTTC.

This sequence joins TRBV29-1 and TRBJ1-4; no definite D call. Trimming removed 4 bases at V and 3 bases at J, with 9 bases between. Germline-derived CDR1 and CDR2 are SQVTM and ANQGSEA. This CDR3 is built from 13 residues. CDR3 protein: CSVVWVANEKLFF. In nucleotides, the CDR3 is TGCAGCGTTGTATGGGTCGCTAATGAAAAACTGTTTTTT.

The V and J genes are TRBV7-9 and TRBJ1-1, with TRBD1 as a possible D gene (5 bases). This CDR3 spans 13 amino acids. The V and J ends lost 2 bases and 3 bases respectively, with 7 bases between them. Germline CDR1 SEHNR, CDR2 FQNEAQ (reference sequence). The CDR3 DNA reads TGTGCCAGCAGCTTACAGGGTTACACTGAAGCTTTCTTT. This encodes CASSLQGYTEAFF.

CDR3 bases: TGCGCCACCTACCAGGGACGTCTAGGGGGGACTGAAGCTTTCTTT. This sequence encodes CATYQGRLGGTEAFF. The chain links TRBV23-1 to TRBJ1-1; maybe TRBD1 (6 bases). TRBV23-1 qualifies as an ORF whose function is uncertain. This CDR3 has 15 residues. Between the trimmed V and J ends, which lost 10 bases and 5 bases, there was a span of 23 bases.

There are many counts of this clone. The chain uses TRBV7-9 and TRBJ2-3; D remains ambiguous. The CDR3 totals 10 residues. V was pared by 8 bases and J by 3 bases, with 3 bases between. From germline, CDR1 is SEHNR and CDR2 FQNEAQ (reference sequence). CDR3 loop: CASGTDTQYF. For the CDR3, the DNA is TGTGCCAGCGGAACAGATACGCAGTATTTT.

V and J are TRBV4-3 and TRBJ2-2; 8 nucleotides agree with TRBD2. The CDR3 contains 16 residues. Per germline, CDR1 LGHNA and CDR2 YSLEER. With V trimmed by 0 bases and J by 4 bases, 4 bases remained unmatched. The CDR3 region is CASSQEGGGTTGELFF. The CDR3 coding sequence is TGCGCCAGCAGCCAAGAGGGCGGGGGGACCACCGGGGAGCTGTTTTTT.

This clone was seen only a few times. The chain combines TRBV6-1 with TRBJ1-4; unclear D gene. Germline V gene data show CDR1 as MNHNS and CDR2 as SASEGT. V was clipped by 5 bases and J by 5 bases, with 15 bases between them. The CDR3 covers 15 residues. The CDR3 DNA sequence: TGTGCCAGCAGTCCGTCTAGGTCCCAGAATGAAAAACTGTTTTTT. It is translated as CASSPSRSQNEKLFF.

This clone was seen a handful of times. V usage is TRBV30 and J usage is TRBJ2-1; TRBD2 aligns across 14 bases. Germline CDR1 GTSNPN, CDR2 SVGIG (reference sequence). V lost 4 bases and J lost 9; bases outside the gene matches: 2. The CDR3 has 13 residues. The CDR3 spells CAWTGTSGSEQFF. CDR3 nucleotides: TGTGCCTGGACGGGGACTAGCGGGAGTGAGCAGTTCTTC.

This clone was observed a few times. The rearrangement joins TRBV29-1 to TRBJ1-2; D gene unclear. Germline lookup yields CDR1 SQVTM and CDR2 ANQGSEA. V was cut by 6 bases and J by 3 bases, with 14 bases left in between. This CDR3 is 13 amino acids long. In DNA form, the CDR3 reads TGCAGCGTCATATTGACAAACGACTATGGCTACACCTTC. It is translated as CSVILTNDYGYTF.

This clone has only a few counts. The chain links TRBV4-3 to TRBJ2-1; TRBD2 aligns across 11 bases. The germline V gene encodes CDR1 LGHNA and CDR2 YSLEER. CDR3 length: 15 amino acids. The J segment lost 3 bases and the V segment lost 4 bases, leaving 2 bases of the junction unmatched. Here the CDR3 reads CASSPTSGVYNEQFF. DNA of the CDR3: TGCGCCAGCAGCCCGACTAGCGGGGTCTACAATGAGCAGTTCTTC.

This clone was recorded a few times. The chain links TRBV6-5 to TRBJ2-7, with TRBD1 as a possible D gene (6 bases). The CDR3 extends over 16 amino acids. V gave up 0 bases and J gave up 3 bases, with 15 bases separating them. Looked up from germline, CDR1 is MNHEY and CDR2 is SVGAGI. DNA for the CDR3: TGTGCCAGCAGTTACTCGGGCCTTCGAGGGGGCTACGAGCAGTACTTC. This sequence encodes CASSYSGLRGGYEQYF.

This clone was observed a few times. The chain's CDR3 is CASSDGALSNQPQHF. The CDR3 nucleotides read TGCGCCAGCAGTGATGGGGCTCTTAGCAATCAGCCCCAGCATTTT. The chain combines TRBV10-2 with TRBJ1-5; D might be TRBD1 (5 bases). V lost 3 bases and J lost 0, with 9 bases in between. Germline V gene lookup returns CDR1 WSHSY and CDR2 SAAADI. CDR3 length equals 15 residues.

Turning to this clone: This same CDR3 is encoded by further DNA sequences in the sample. The chain uses TRBV29-1 and TRBJ1-1, with a weak D call TRBD1 (6 bases). Trimming pared 4 bases from V and 0 bases from J, leaving 9 bases between. Germline loops: CDR1 SQVTM, CDR2 ANQGSEA. The CDR3 extends over 13 amino acids. The CDR3 region is CSVVGQLNTEAFF. The CDR3, as DNA: TGCAGCGTTGTTGGACAGCTGAACACTGAAGCTTTCTTT.